The present T cell receptor beta chain was sequenced within a study of T cell repertoires in cytomegalovirus infection. TCRdb reprocessed the reads via MiXCR and lists one record per CDR3 protein. The table records 130,000 or so distinct CDR3 sequences, about 6.5% of them present only once. CDR3 length equals 14 residues. The germline V and J ends were trimmed by 0 bases and 3 bases, with 6 bases remaining between them. Germline lookup yields CDR1 SEHNR and CDR2 FQNEAQ (reference sequence). This clonotype was counted at least ten times. Sequenced input: PBMCs. The sequence came from a human donor in good health (CMV status not recorded). Some clones in this sample may be carry-over from other donors' samples. This chain links TRBV7-9 with TRBJ1-5; D is ambiguous. CDR3 DNA sequence: TGTGCCAGCAGCTTAGCAGGAAACAATCAGCCCCAGCATTTT. Translating it yields CASSLAGNNQPQHF.